This T cell receptor (beta chain) was identified during a study of blood T cell repertoires in COVID-19. The wider study: T cells, B-cell-depleted T cells, or PBMCs supplied cDNA or gDNA.

Study processing details: Reference gene primer amplification in the assay estimated nucleated cell counts. Profiling relied on immunoSEQ multiplex PCR, and the TCRdb table lists in-frame clones only, not all of them. V and J calls and clone size are those listed in that table; D and trimming were worked out from the DNA. The sample has about 240,000 clones, 83% seen once. Cohorts were assigned according to the clinical history that participants reported. A case of COVID-19 had been met by exposed participants within 2 weeks before study entry. V was pared by 6 bases and J by 2 bases, with 16 bases between. The CDR3 extends over 16 amino acids. Germline V gene lookup returns CDR1 ENHRY and CDR2 SYGVKD.

The sequence came from a woman aged 40 to 50 who had been exposed to COVID-19. The V and J genes are TRBV10-3 and TRBJ2-2; D perhaps matches TRBD1 (6 bases). Sequenced input: PBMCs or T cells enriched from blood (not recorded which). CDR3 DNA sequence: TGTGCCATCAGCCAGCAGGGGCTACAAAACACCGGGGAGCTGTTTTTT. Protein product: CAISQQGLQNTGELFF.